These 25 T cell receptor beta chains were all obtained from the same sample, sequenced in a study of blood T cell repertoires in COVID-19. Clones were sequenced by immunoSEQ multiplex PCR, and TCRdb holds only the in-frame ones, with some missing. The sample consists of 330,000 or so clones, 92% of them appearing once. What was sequenced was PBMCs or T cells enriched from blood (not recorded which). Receptor source: a woman aged 30 to 39 who had recovered from COVID-19.

V usage is TRBV7-3 and J usage is TRBJ1-6; D not resolved. V lost 2 bases to trimming and J lost 2 bases, with 7 bases between them. The CDR3 extends over 15 amino acids. Germline V gene data show CDR1 as SGHTA and CDR2 as FQGTGA. The CDR3 bases are TGTGCCAGCAGCTTAGGCGGCACCTATAATTCACCCCTCCACTTT. The encoded protein is CASSLGGTYNSPLHF. Complete variable domain (other parts from reference TRBV7-3 and TRBJ1-6): GAGVSQTPSNKVTEKGKYVELRCDPISGHTALYWYRQSLGQGPEFLIYFQGTGAADDSGLPNDRFFAVRPEGSVSTLKIQRTERGDSAVYLCASSLGGTYNSPLHFGNGTRLTVT.

The sample holds one count of this clone. The V call is TRBV9, the J call TRBJ2-1; 7 nucleotides align to TRBD1. The junction had 9 bases not matched to a gene; V was cut back by 3 bases and J by 9 bases. The CDR3 consists of 14 residues. The germline V gene has CDR1 SGDLS and CDR2 YYNGEE. CDR3 amino acids: CASSATGSPGEQFF. The DNA for the CDR3 is TGTGCCAGCAGCGCGACAGGGTCACCGGGTGAGCAGTTCTTC.

This chain connects TRBV9 to TRBJ2-6, with a possible D match to TRBD2 (7 bases). CDR3 length: 17 amino acids. V was shortened by 4 bases and J by 2 bases, with 16 bases between the two germline ends. Germline values: CDR1 SGDLS, CDR2 YYNGEE. CDR3: CASSRRAGAAGANVLTF. The DNA for the CDR3 is TGTGCCAGCAGCCGTCGGGCGGGGGCGGCTGGGGCCAACGTCCTGACTTTC.

The rearrangement links TRBV5-1 to TRBJ2-5; D may be TRBD2 (6 bases). The length of the CDR3 is 15 residues. Germline lookup yields CDR1 SGHRS and CDR2 YFSETQ. Between the trimmed V and J ends, which lost 0 bases and 4 bases, there was a span of 13 bases. In nucleotides, the CDR3 is TGCGCCAGCAGCTTGGTGGCTAGCGATAGAGAGACCCAGTACTTC. Encoded protein: CASSLVASDRETQYF.

This clone was seen only once. V gene TRBV11-2 combines with J gene TRBJ1-2; 8 nucleotides line up with TRBD1. V lost 0 bases and J lost 3; bases outside the gene matches: 6. The CDR3 loop spans 16 amino acids. From germline, CDR1 is SGHAT and CDR2 FQNNGV. CDR3 amino acids: CASSLDGWTGHYGYTF. In DNA, the CDR3 is TGTGCCAGCAGCTTAGATGGCTGGACAGGGCACTATGGCTACACCTTC. The full variable domain, in which reference TRBV11-2 and TRBJ1-2 provide the parts outside the CDR3, is EAGVAQSPRYKIIEKRQSVAFWCNPISGHATLYWYQQILGQGPKLLIQFQNNGVVDDSQLPKDRFSAERLKGVDSTLKIQPAKLEDSAVYLCASSLDGWTGHYGYTFGSGTRLTVV.

In its sample, this clone was seen a few times. The chain combines TRBV29-1 with TRBJ2-6; 10 positions agree with TRBD1. V dropped 6 bases and J dropped 0; count of bases not matched to a gene: 5. There are 16 residues in the CDR3. The V gene's germline CDR1 is SQVTM and CDR2 ANQGSEA. For the CDR3, the DNA is TGCAGCGTGATGGGGACAGGGGCCTCTGGGGCCAACGTCCTGACTTTC. This translates into CSVMGTGASGANVLTF.

This chain links TRBV29-1 with TRBJ1-2; D unclear. Germline CDR1 reads SQVTM; CDR2 reads ANQGSEA. V lost 1 base to trimming and J lost 3 bases, with 3 bases between them. CDR3 length: 11 amino acids. The DNA of the CDR3 is TGCAGCGTTGAAGGCGACTATGGCTACACCTTC. This sequence encodes CSVEGDYGYTF.

The chain carries TRBV18 and TRBJ1-3, with D perhaps TRBD1 (5 bases). The CDR3 loop spans 16 amino acids. Germline values: CDR1 KGHSH, CDR2 LQKENI. V gave up 1 base and J gave up 3 bases, with 13 bases separating them. CDR3 protein: CASSPRARAGGNTIYF. The CDR3 region has the DNA TGTGCCAGCTCACCACGGGCCAGGGCAGGTGGAAACACCATATATTTT.

The table lists this clone with a count of one. The CDR3: CASSLGQASNQPQHF. The DNA for the CDR3 is TGTGCCAGCAGTTTGGGACAGGCTAGCAATCAGCCCCAGCATTTT. The J gene is TRBJ1-5, the V gene TRBV28; the match to TRBD1 covers 8 bases. Germline trimming cut 3 bases from V and 0 bases from J; bases unmatched to any gene: 1. In germline, CDR1 is MDHEN, CDR2 SYDVKM. The CDR3 totals 15 residues.

About this clone: One end of the junction varies from germline; a read error may be responsible. This CDR3 is CASSVTGTGDGNTIYF. The CDR3 nucleotides read TGTGCCAGCAGCGTAACCGGGACAGGGGACGGAAACACCATATATTTT. V gene TRBV7-3 combines with J gene TRBJ1-3; 10 nucleotides align to TRBD1. Germline CDR1 is SGHTA and CDR2 is FQGTGA. This CDR3 has 16 amino acids.

V usage is TRBV7-8 and J usage is TRBJ1-6, with D possibly being TRBD1 (6 bases). V shed 2 bases and J shed 10 bases, with 18 bases lying between them. Germline V CDR1 and CDR2: SGHVS, FQNEAQ. The CDR3 totals 16 residues. CDR3 sequence reads: CASSLIAGEVESPLHF. CDR3 DNA: TGTGCCAGCAGCTTAATCGCAGGGGAAGTGGAATCACCCCTCCACTTT.

This chain links TRBV18 with TRBJ2-7, with 7 positions matching TRBD1. CDR1 KGHSH and CDR2 LQKENI come from the germline V gene. The V gene end was trimmed by 3 bases and the J gene end by 3 bases; junction bases not matched to a gene: 11. CDR3 length: 16 residues. The CDR3 DNA is TGTGCCAGCTCACCTAACTCCGGGACAGCCTTCTACGAGCAGTACTTC. Its translation: CASSPNSGTAFYEQYF.

This chain uses TRBV28 with TRBJ2-5; TRBD1 matches at 8 bases. The CDR3 sequence is 17 residues long. Germline-derived CDR1 and CDR2 are MDHEN and SYDVKM. V shed 6 bases and J 2 bases; nucleotides not matched to a gene: 14. This chain's CDR3 is CASSRDRGLDEQETQYF. CDR3 nucleotides: TGTGCCAGCAGCCGCGACAGGGGACTTGACGAGCAAGAGACCCAGTACTTC.

The table lists this clone with a few counts. The J gene is TRBJ2-2, the V gene TRBV7-9, with D possibly matching TRBD1 (6 bases). The CDR3 sequence is 14 residues long. The ends were cut back, 5 bases at V and 5 bases at J, with 12 bases in the middle. Germline CDR1 is SEHNR and CDR2 is FQNEAQ (reference sequence). The CDR3 here is CASSEQGSTGELFF. CDR3 DNA: TGTGCCAGCAGCGAACAGGGTAGTACCGGGGAGCTGTTTTTT.

The DNA of the CDR3 is TGTGCCAGTAGTAGGGGGGGGAGCTCCTACAATGAGCAGTTCTTC. This sequence encodes CASSRGGSSYNEQFF. The V gene is TRBV19, the J gene TRBJ2-1; 7 positions agree with TRBD2. Losses at the gene ends were 4 bases for V and 0 bases for J; bases not matched to a gene: 3. The length of the CDR3 is 15 residues. Germline loops: CDR1 LNHDA, CDR2 SQIVND (reference sequence).

This clone was recorded once. The chain recombines TRBV28 with TRBJ2-7, with 11 bases lining up with TRBD2. With 8 bases clipped from V and 4 bases from J, the junction kept 10 bases outside the gene matches. There are 15 residues in the CDR3. Germline CDR1 MDHEN, CDR2 SYDVKM. The CDR3 region is CASCFRLAGPYEQYF. CDR3 sequence (DNA): TGTGCCAGCTGCTTCCGACTAGCGGGGCCTTACGAGCAGTACTTC. Full variable domain (rest looked up from reference TRBV28 and TRBJ2-7): DVKVTQSSRYLVKRTGEKVFLECVQDMDHENMFWYRQDPGLGLRLIYFSYDVKMKEKGDIPEGYSVSREKKERFSLILESASTNQTSMYLCASCFRLAGPYEQYFGPGTRLTVT.

The V and J genes are TRBV7-2 and TRBJ2-7; D uncertain. CDR3 length equals 15 residues. The V and J ends lost 5 bases and 3 bases respectively, with 17 bases between them. CDR1 and CDR2 (germline): SGHTA, FQGNSA. The chain's CDR3 is CASSIGSAGYYEQYF. The CDR3 DNA is TGTGCCAGCAGCATCGGTTCCGCCGGGTACTACGAGCAGTACTTC.

The chain links TRBV5-5 to TRBJ1-4, with no clear D. The CDR3 sequence is 15 residues long. V was pared by 0 bases and J by 5 bases, with 11 bases between. Per the germline V gene, CDR1 is SGHKS and CDR2 is YYEKEE (reference sequence). This CDR3 is CASSLGAGGNEKLFF. The CDR3 coding sequence is TGTGCCAGCAGCTTGGGGGCAGGAGGCAATGAAAAACTGTTTTTT.

CDR3 nucleotides: TGTGCCAGCAGCTCTGAGTTCATTGGGACCCAGTACTTC. It specifies CASSSEFIGTQYF. The V and J genes are TRBV7-2 and TRBJ2-5; D unclear. In germline, CDR1 is SGHTA, CDR2 FQGNSA. Trimming took 4 bases from V and 7 from J, leaving 13 bases between them. There are 13 residues in the CDR3.

The chain links TRBV3-1 (or the pseudogene TRBV3-2) to TRBJ1-2; D unresolved. Trimming cost V 0 bases and J 0 bases, with 11 bases left between them. Per germline, CDR1 LGHDT and CDR2 YNNKEL (reference sequence). CDR3 length equals 16 residues. CDR3 region: CASSQDPATTNYGYTF. The CDR3 DNA is TGTGCCAGCAGCCAAGATCCGGCGACAACTAACTATGGCTACACCTTC.

The chain uses TRBV4-2 and TRBJ2-5, with 7 positions matching TRBD2. The CDR3 runs to 16 residues. V lost 4 bases and J lost 2; bases outside the gene matches: 10. In germline, CDR1 is LGHNA, CDR2 YNFKEQ. The DNA for the CDR3 is TGTGCCAGCAGCCCGGAACTTAGCGGGTTTCAAGAGACCCAGTACTTC. This translates into CASSPELSGFQETQYF.

The chain uses TRBV2 and TRBJ2-1, with a weak D call TRBD2 (5 bases). V was pared by 6 bases and J by 5 bases, with 14 bases between. Germline loops: CDR1 SNHLY, CDR2 FYNNEI. There are 14 residues in the CDR3. The CDR3 DNA sequence: TGTGCCAGCAGGAGGACTGTCGGGGACAATGAGCAGTTCTTC. Translating it yields CASRRTVGDNEQFF.

This chain uses TRBV29-1 with TRBJ2-4; a weak D match, TRBD2 (5 bases). The CDR3 length is 11 residues. Trimming cost V 5 bases and J 9 bases, with 11 bases left between them. Germline V gene sequence: CDR1 SQVTM, CDR2 ANQGSEA. The CDR3 DNA follows: TGCAGCGTTCACGAAGGAGGCATTCAGTACTTC. It codes for CSVHEGGIQYF.

This rearrangement joins TRBV19 to TRBJ1-2; 8 nucleotides match TRBD1. The CDR3 length is 13 residues. The V segment lost 8 bases and the J segment 6 bases; nucleotides outside the gene matches: 8. Germline V CDR1 and CDR2: LNHDA, SQIVND (reference sequence). The CDR3 DNA sequence: TGTGCCAGTCGACAGGGGCAAATGGATGGCTACACCTTC. This encodes CASRQGQMDGYTF.

The CDR3 reads CASSAGYRGFGYTF. In DNA, the CDR3 is TGTGCCAGCAGCGCTGGCTACAGGGGGTTTGGCTACACCTTC. The chain couples TRBV5-4 to TRBJ1-2; 8 nucleotides align to TRBD1. Per the germline V gene, CDR1 is SGHNT and CDR2 is YYREEE (reference sequence). The CDR3 is 14 amino acids. The V segment lost 4 bases and the J segment 7 bases; nucleotides outside the gene matches: 9.